This entry is about one TCR beta chain. Trimming removed 5 bases from V and 8 bases from J; junction bases left unmatched: 9. CDR3 size: 13 residues. CDR1 is SGHNT and CDR2 is YYREEE in the germline V gene (reference sequence). The data were taken from a study of T cell changes during pregnancy in multiple sclerosis. Profiled with immunoSEQ multiplex PCR; TCRdb holds only in-frame clones, not every one. The table records tens of thousands of clones, about 88% of them present only once. Material: peripheral blood, obtained after pregnancy. This chain uses TRBV5-4 with TRBJ2-7; 8 nucleotides align to TRBD1. The clonotype originates from a female donor with multiple sclerosis, enrolled in a pregnancy study. The chain's CDR3 is CASSYDRGIKQYF. The DNA of the CDR3 is TGTGCCAGCAGTTATGACAGGGGAATCAAGCAGTACTTC.